One and the same sample provided the 20 T cell receptor beta chains below, sequenced in a study of blood T cell repertoires in COVID-19. Profiling relied on immunoSEQ multiplex PCR, and the TCRdb table lists in-frame clones only, not all of them. Of approximately 200,000 clones in the sample, about 83% were seen once. The sample comprised PBMCs or T cells enriched from blood (not recorded which). These receptors were taken from a woman aged 25 to 39 who had recovered from COVID-19.

The chain employs TRBV2 and TRBJ2-3; a weak D match, TRBD2 (5 bases). The CDR3 runs 13 residues. V lost 8 bases and J lost 7, with 16 bases in between. Germline CDR1 and CDR2: SNHLY and FYNNEI. As DNA, the CDR3 is TGTGCCAGCGGTAGCGATAGCACGAATACGCAGTATTTT. Amino acid sequence: CASGSDSTNTQYF.

The chain is built from TRBV2 and TRBJ2-5, with 13 bases that match TRBD2. Germline CDR1 reads SNHLY; CDR2 reads FYNNEI. The CDR3 is 15 residues long. V shed 9 bases, J shed 3 bases, and the junction held 7 bases outside the gene matches. The CDR3 region has the DNA TGTGCCAGTTGCATAGGACTAGCGGGAGAAGAGACCCAGTACTTC. It is translated as CASCIGLAGEETQYF.

The CDR3 spells CASSLSGVANFQETQYF. CDR3 nucleotides: TGTGCCAGCAGTCTGTCCGGGGTAGCCAATTTCCAAGAGACCCAGTACTTC. The chain uses TRBV7-9 and TRBJ2-5, with a possible D match to TRBD2 (5 bases). CDR1 and CDR2 from the germline V gene are SEHNR and FQNEAQ (reference sequence). CDR3 length: 17 residues. The V gene lost 6 bases and the J gene lost 1 base, with 21 bases spanning the gap.

This chain connects TRBV2 to TRBJ1-4; TRBD1 aligns across 9 bases. CDR1 and CDR2 (germline): SNHLY, FYNNEI. V lost 10 bases, J lost 8 bases, and 8 bases stayed unmatched. The CDR3 is made up of 13 amino acids. For the CDR3, the DNA is TGTGCCATCTGGGACAGGGAGCGCGAAAAACTGTTTTTT. It codes for CAIWDREREKLFF. The variable domain in full, completed from reference TRBV2 and TRBJ1-4, reads EPEVTQTPSHQVTQMGQEVILRCVPISNHLYFYWYRQILGQKVEFLVSFYNNEISEKSEIFDDQFSVERPDGSNFTLKIRSTKLEDSAMYFCAIWDREREKLFFGSGTQLSVL.

This clone appeared once. V is TRBV5-6 and J is TRBJ1-1; maybe TRBD1 (5 bases). Trimming took off 4 bases at V and 5 bases at J, with 12 bases between the two ends. The CDR3 length is 13 residues. The germline V gene encodes CDR1 SGHDT and CDR2 YYEEEE. CDR3 nucleotide sequence: TGTGCCAGCAGCCCCGGCGGGGGGACTGAAGCTTTCTTT. It encodes CASSPGGGTEAFF.

The rearrangement joins TRBV2 to TRBJ2-1, with a tentative D call TRBD2 (6 bases). CDR1 and CDR2 (germline): SNHLY, FYNNEI. Trimming left V 8 bases short and J 12 bases short, with 17 bases between. The CDR3 spans 12 residues. The CDR3 loop is CASLETGEVQFF. In DNA form, the CDR3 reads TGTGCCAGCCTGGAGACCGGGGAGGTGCAGTTCTTC.

This chain links TRBV9 with TRBJ1-3, with a weak D call TRBD1 (6 bases). Germline CDR1 is SGDLS and CDR2 is YYNGEE. V dropped 0 bases and J dropped 0 bases, with 13 bases sitting between them. The CDR3 totals 17 residues. The CDR3: CASSVAPGQTSGNTIYF. In DNA, the CDR3 is TGTGCCAGCAGCGTAGCCCCTGGACAGACCTCTGGAAACACCATATATTTT.

V is TRBV5-1 and J is TRBJ2-1; the match to TRBD2 covers 7 bases. The CDR3 runs to 16 residues. J gave up 4 bases and V 3 bases, and 10 bases lay outside the gene matches. The germline V gene has CDR1 SGHRS and CDR2 YFSETQ. In DNA, the CDR3 is TGCGCCAGCAGCTCTGGGAGCGGGGAAATTTACAATGAGCAGTTCTTC. This sequence encodes CASSSGSGEIYNEQFF.

This chain uses TRBV21-1 with TRBJ2-7; the table's D call TRBD2 went unverified against the DNA. TRBV21-1 is deemed a pseudogene. The length of the CDR3 is 13 residues. Written as DNA, the CDR3 is TGTGCCAGCAGCAAAGTACTAGCCTACGAGCAGTACTTC. It yields the protein CASSKVLAYEQYF.

The chain combines TRBV4-1 with TRBJ2-2, with D perhaps TRBD2 (6 bases). The CDR3 has 16 residues. Germline CDR1 is MGHRA and CDR2 is YSYEKL. Trimming removed 4 bases from V and 7 bases from J, with 19 bases in between. CDR3 loop: CASSPQPGLKIGELFF. The CDR3 nucleotides read TGCGCCAGCAGCCCTCAACCGGGACTTAAGATCGGGGAGCTGTTTTTT.

The chain's CDR3 is CASSVAPSGPTYNEQFF. CDR3 sequence (DNA): TGTGCCAGCAGCGTAGCCCCTAGCGGGCCTACCTACAATGAGCAGTTCTTC. V usage is TRBV9 and J usage is TRBJ2-1; TRBD2 agrees at 8 bases. Germline V gene lookup returns CDR1 SGDLS and CDR2 YYNGEE. CDR3 length equals 17 residues. V gave up 0 bases and J gave up 2 bases; unmatched junction bases: 7.

This chain links TRBV27 with TRBJ2-7; tentatively, D is TRBD2 (6 bases). The CDR3 has 15 amino acids. V was cut by 3 bases and J by 1 base, with 13 bases left in between. Germline CDR1 and CDR2: MNHEY and SMNVEV (reference sequence). As DNA, the CDR3 is TGTGCCAGCAGTTTGCGGGACGGCAGTTCCTACGAGCAGTACTTC. It encodes CASSLRDGSSYEQYF.

V gene TRBV5-4 combines with J gene TRBJ2-3, with TRBD2 matching over 10 bases. Germline loops: CDR1 SGHNT, CDR2 YYREEE (reference sequence). With V trimmed by 4 bases and J by 2 bases, 4 bases remained unmatched. The CDR3 has 15 residues. The CDR3 sequence: CASSRTSGTTDTQYF. The CDR3 DNA sequence: TGTGCCAGCAGCCGCACTAGCGGGACCACAGATACGCAGTATTTT.

This chain connects TRBV7-2 to TRBJ2-5; D perhaps matches TRBD1 (6 bases). Germline V gene data show CDR1 as SGHTA and CDR2 as FQGNSA. This CDR3 has 14 residues. Deletions cut 1 base from V and 4 bases from J, with 10 bases between. CDR3 loop: CASSLDGRGETQYF. The CDR3 nucleotides are TGTGCCAGCAGCTTAGATGGCAGGGGAGAGACCCAGTACTTC.

The gene calls are TRBV7-2 and TRBJ2-7, with 15 bases fitting TRBD2. Trimming at V came to 2 bases and at J to 4 bases, leaving 12 bases not matched to a gene. In germline, CDR1 is SGHTA, CDR2 FQGNSA. The CDR3 length is 19 residues. This CDR3 reads CASSLPRTSGRADPYEQYF. The CDR3, as DNA: TGTGCCAGCAGCTTACCCCGGACTAGCGGGAGGGCCGATCCGTACGAGCAGTACTTC.

This chain links TRBV2 with TRBJ1-5; D uncertain. Per germline, CDR1 SNHLY and CDR2 FYNNEI. The CDR3 is 13 amino acids. With 7 bases removed from V and 7 bases from J, the gap between germline ends came to 14 bases. Here the CDR3 reads CASNGGEGQPQHF. The CDR3 region has the DNA TGTGCCAGCAACGGCGGGGAGGGCCAGCCCCAGCATTTT.

The CDR3 loop reads CASSQWTGAHTEAFF. The CDR3 DNA reads TGTGCCAGCAGCCAATGGACAGGGGCCCACACTGAAGCTTTCTTT. This chain connects TRBV14 to TRBJ1-1, with 9 bases identical to TRBD1. The CDR3 extends over 15 amino acids. The germline V gene encodes CDR1 SGHDN and CDR2 FVKESK. V dropped 2 bases and J dropped 3; count of bases not matched to a gene: 4. The full variable domain, with the rest looked up from reference TRBV14 and TRBJ1-1, is EAGVTQFPSHSVIEKGQTVTLRCDPISGHDNLYWYRRVMGKEIKFLLHFVKESKQDESGMPNNRFLAERTGGTYSTLKVQPAELEDSGVYFCASSQWTGAHTEAFFGQGTRLTVV.

The J gene is TRBJ1-5, the V gene TRBV28; 7 nucleotides align to TRBD1. After removal of 5 bases from V and 6 bases from J, the junction contained 25 bases not matched to a gene. This CDR3 has 20 amino acids. Germline V gene data show CDR1 as MDHEN and CDR2 as SYDVKM. The CDR3 sequence is CASSPLTTGKGGRVGQPQHF. CDR3 sequence (DNA): TGTGCCAGCAGTCCCCTTACGACAGGGAAAGGGGGTAGGGTTGGTCAGCCCCAGCATTTT.

The chain carries TRBV20-1 and TRBJ2-2; no firm D call. This CDR3 has 11 residues. Looked up from germline, CDR1 is DFQATT and CDR2 is SNEGSKA (reference sequence). V was cut by 0 bases and J by 6 bases, with 2 bases left in between. The CDR3 region is CSARDAGELFF. CDR3 sequence (DNA): TGCAGTGCTAGAGACGCCGGGGAGCTGTTTTTT.

The rearrangement joins TRBV5-6 to TRBJ2-7, with 10 nucleotides matching TRBD1. V lost 4 bases and J lost 5; bases outside the gene matches: 18. Germline CDR1 is SGHDT and CDR2 is YYEEEE. The CDR3 spans 18 residues. The CDR3 bases are TGTGCCAGCAGCCCGACAGGGGGCGCGGGGAGCGGGAGCAACGAGCAGTACTTC. It translates to CASSPTGGAGSGSNEQYF.